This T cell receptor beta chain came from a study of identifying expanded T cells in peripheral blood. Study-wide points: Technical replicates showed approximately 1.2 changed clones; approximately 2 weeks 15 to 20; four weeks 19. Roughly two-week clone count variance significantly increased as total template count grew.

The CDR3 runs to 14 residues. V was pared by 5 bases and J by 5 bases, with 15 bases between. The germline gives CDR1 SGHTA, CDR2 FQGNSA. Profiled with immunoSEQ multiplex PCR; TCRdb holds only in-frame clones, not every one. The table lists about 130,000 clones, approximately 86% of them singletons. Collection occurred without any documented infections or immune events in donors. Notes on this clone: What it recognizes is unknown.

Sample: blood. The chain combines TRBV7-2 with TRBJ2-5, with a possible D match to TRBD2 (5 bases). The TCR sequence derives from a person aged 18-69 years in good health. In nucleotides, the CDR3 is TGTGCCAGCAGCCCCCTGCCTAGCCGTGAGACCCAGTACTTC. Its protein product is CASSPLPSRETQYF.